This T cell receptor beta chain was obtained from a study of blood T cell repertoires in COVID-19. The overall study: The United States, Italy and Spain supplied acute and convalescent COVID-19 samples. Nucleic acid was either cDNA or gDNA, and it came from T cells, B-cell-depleted T cells, or PBMCs.

In terms of age and location, participants ranged from roughly 18 to 95 years and lived in roughly 22 US areas. The repertoire was sequenced with immunoSEQ multiplex PCR; TCRdb's copy has only in-frame clones and lacks some. Of 200,000 to 250,000 clones in the sample, around 87% are singletons; the top ten hold about 3%. This CDR3 has 15 amino acids. Germline V gene sequence: CDR1 SGHRS, CDR2 YFSETQ. V was cut by 4 bases and J by 5 bases, with 15 bases left in between. The sample comprised PBMCs or T cells enriched from blood (not recorded which). The rearrangement uses TRBV5-1 and TRBJ2-2; weak D call: TRBD1 (7 bases). The sequence came from a woman aged 18-29 years in a cohort exposed to, infected with or recovered from COVID-19 (not recorded which). The CDR3 bases are TGCGCCAGCAGCAAAGGACAGGAGGGAACCGGGGAGCTGTTTTTT. It encodes CASSKGQEGTGELFF.